The clone carrying this TCR beta chain was observed many times. As for time point: newly diagnosed GD, antithyroid drugs for less than 3 months. PBMCs provided the RNA from which the TCR library was made. The CDR3 extends over 17 amino acids. The germline CDR1 and CDR2 sequences are SEHNR and FQNEAQ (reference sequence). Trimming shortened V by 5 bases and J by 0 bases, and 19 bases separated the two germline ends. The authors built TCR beta libraries using iRepertoire HTBI primers and Arm-PCR of CDR3 regions. TCRdb redid the calling of the multiplex PCR reads with MiXCR, one entry per CDR3 protein. This sample has roughly 530,000 distinct CDR3 sequences, with 15% to 20% found just once. This record comes from a study of regulatory T cells in long-lasting Graves disease. This sample also belongs to another study, concerning T cells in Graves' hyperthyroidism and ophthalmopathy. That work adds: In blood, most of the thyroid clonotypes expanded above 0.001 were also present.

The chain joins TRBV7-9 to TRBJ1-1, with D perhaps matching TRBD1 (5 bases). The receptor was derived from a woman aged 35 to 59 with Graves disease. Sample: peripheral blood mononuclear cells (PBMCs), taken at new diagnosis, from a patient treated with antithyroid drugs. In nucleotides, the CDR3 is TGTGCCAGCAGCAACCTACAGGCGGAGCTCATGAACACTGAAGCTTTCTTT. Amino acids: CASSNLQAELMNTEAFF.